The following is a T cell receptor beta chain sequence with its context. The sample belongs to a study of blood T cell repertoires in COVID-19. At the level of the study: COVID-19 samples collected from the United States, Italy and Spain covered acute and convalescent phases.

Here immunoSEQ multiplex PCR was the method, and the copy in TCRdb shows in-frame clones only, minus some. The data show about 160,000 clones, 78% seen once. The J segment lost 3 bases and the V segment lost 3 bases, leaving 6 bases of the junction unmatched. This CDR3 is 16 amino acids long. CDR1 and CDR2 from the germline V gene are LGHNA and YNFKEQ. V and J are TRBV4-2 and TRBJ2-5, with 11 bases identical to TRBD2. The specimen was peripheral blood. The clonotype was recovered from a woman of 80 years or more with acute or convalescent COVID-19. The CDR3 DNA reads as TGTGCCAGCAGCCACGAAGGGACTAGCGGTGAAGAGACCCAGTACTTC. Residues: CASSHEGTSGEETQYF.